This TCR beta chain is drawn from a study of blood T cell repertoires in COVID-19. The V gene's germline CDR1 is SGDLS and CDR2 YYNGEE. The CDR3 runs to 13 residues. V dropped 2 bases and J dropped 2 bases, with 8 bases sitting between them. Sequencing was performed with immunoSEQ multiplex PCR; in TCRdb, only in-frame clones are kept and a portion is missing. The table lists 150,000 to 200,000 clones, approximately 85% of them singletons. The sample comprised peripheral blood. The receptor's source is a human donor with active or convalescent COVID-19. The donor label of this sample is uncertain. The chain couples TRBV9 to TRBJ2-7; D might be TRBD2 (5 bases). The CDR3 coding sequence is TGTGCCAGCAGCGTTGACGGGACCTACGAGCAGTACTTC. This codes for CASSVDGTYEQYF.